Below are 21 T cell receptor beta chains sequenced from a single sample in a study of blood T cells in healthy people across ages. Alongside a J-beta primer mix, a sample-barcoded 5' primer served in a second PCR lasting about 7 to 12 cycles. TCRdb called the 5' RACE reads again in MiXCR, with one record for every CDR3 protein. The profile covers around 1,500,000 distinct CDR3 sequences, with 28% appearing a single time and about 7.7% taken by the ten largest. The sample was blood. These receptors were obtained from a woman aged 25-40 years in good health.

In the case of this clonotype: This may come from a read error, since a much larger clone is one base off. The chain uses TRBV9 and TRBJ1-2, with D maybe TRBD1 (5 bases). This CDR3 spans 12 amino acids. V shed 3 bases and J shed 7 bases, with 10 bases lying between them. From germline, CDR1 is SGDLS and CDR2 YYNGEE. Here the CDR3 reads CASSADRCGYTF. As DNA, the CDR3 is TGTGCCAGCAGCGCCGACAGATGTGGCTACACCTTC.

In this sample, this clonotype turned up a few times. V usage is TRBV7-2 and J usage is TRBJ2-1; D perhaps matches TRBD2 (5 bases). Germline V lookup: CDR1 SGHTA, CDR2 FQGNSA. The CDR3 extends over 13 amino acids. The ends were cut back, 1 base at V and 10 bases at J, with 11 bases in the middle. The CDR3 region is CASSLERAGEQFF. CDR3 nucleotide sequence: TGTGCCAGCAGCTTAGAGAGGGCAGGAGAGCAGTTCTTC. Based on the CDR3 plus reference TRBV7-2 and TRBJ2-1, the full variable domain is GAGVSQSPSNKVTEKGKDVELRCDPISGHTALYWYRQSLGQGLEFLIYFQGNSAPDKSGLPSDRFSAERTGGSVSTLTIQRTQQEDSAVYLCASSLERAGEQFFGPGTRLTVL.

As concerns this clonotype: One end of the junction does not line up with germline, which may come from a read error. The chain employs TRBV3-1 and TRBJ2-1, with D tentatively TRBD2 (6 bases). This CDR3 is built from 14 residues. Germline CDR1 is LGHDT and CDR2 is YNNKEL (reference sequence). This CDR3 reads CASSQTGYRETQFF. CDR3 nucleotide sequence: TGCGCCAGCAGCCAAACGGGTTATCGGGAGACCCAGTTCTTC.

V gene TRBV20-1 combines with J gene TRBJ2-7; D remains unclear. V dropped 2 bases and J dropped 3 bases, with 11 bases sitting between them. Per the germline V gene, CDR1 is DFQATT and CDR2 is SNEGSKA (reference sequence). The CDR3 is 13 residues long. CDR3 in amino acids: CSARTAINYEQYF. The CDR3, as DNA: TGCAGTGCTAGAACGGCTATTAACTACGAGCAGTACTTC.

This clonotype appeared many times. This chain uses TRBV4-1 with TRBJ2-4, with D unresolved. The CDR3 totals 16 residues. Per the germline V gene, CDR1 is MGHRA and CDR2 is YSYEKL. V lost 0 bases to trimming and J lost 1 base, with 10 bases between them. CDR3 protein: CASSQDLASAKNIQYF. The CDR3 nucleotides read TGCGCCAGCAGCCAAGATCTGGCGAGCGCCAAAAACATTCAGTACTTC.

This clonotype appeared a few times. V and J are TRBV7-9 and TRBJ2-1; D is possibly TRBD1 (5 bases). The V end was cut by 5 bases, the J end by 3 bases, with 23 bases between. The CDR3 is 18 residues long. Germline V gene data show CDR1 as SEHNR and CDR2 as FQNEAQ (reference sequence). The CDR3 coding sequence is TGTGCCAGCAGCGCAGACCCCCGACAGCTGAAGAACTACAATGAGCAGTTCTTC. Residues: CASSADPRQLKNYNEQFF.

The chain has TRBV28 and TRBJ2-7; 9 bases map to TRBD1. The CDR3 length is 15 residues. Per germline, CDR1 MDHEN and CDR2 SYDVKM. The V gene end was trimmed by 6 bases and the J gene end by 0 bases; junction bases not matched to a gene: 6. For the CDR3, the DNA is TGTGCCAGCAGAGCCACAGGGGGCGCCTCCTACGAGCAGTACTTC. It is translated as CASRATGGASYEQYF. Full variable domain (rest looked up from reference TRBV28 and TRBJ2-7): DVKVTQSSRYLVKRTGEKVFLECVQDMDHENMFWYRQDPGLGLRLIYFSYDVKMKEKGDIPEGYSVSREKKERFSLILESASTNQTSMYLCASRATGGASYEQYFGPGTRLTVT.

This clonotype was seen a handful of times. At one end the junction does not follow the germline gene, possibly because of a read error. The J gene is TRBJ2-7, the V gene TRBV4-1; 9 bases are a match to TRBD1. This CDR3 spans 16 amino acids. The germline V gene encodes CDR1 MGHRA and CDR2 YSYEKL. In DNA, the CDR3 is TGCGCCGGCAGCCAAGTACACAGGGGGCCTTCCTACGAGCAGTACTTC. Translating gives CAGSQVHRGPSYEQYF.

This clonotype has more than one count but fewer than ten. The V call is TRBV3-1, the J call TRBJ2-5, with a tentative D call TRBD2 (6 bases). Trimming left V 7 bases short and J 1 base short, with 13 bases between. This CDR3 has 14 residues. Germline V CDR1 and CDR2: LGHDT, YNNKEL (reference sequence). The CDR3 DNA is TGTGCCAGCACCGAAGCGGGCACCCAAGAGACCCAGTACTTC. This encodes CASTEAGTQETQYF.

This clonotype was observed a few times. The V call is TRBV7-9, the J call TRBJ1-1; the D is unclear. The germline CDR1 and CDR2 sequences are SEHNR and FQNEAQ (reference sequence). V lost 2 bases and J 5 bases, leaving 9 bases between the germline ends. The CDR3 spans 13 residues. The CDR3 is CASSLKERTEAFF. The CDR3 region has the DNA TGTGCCAGCAGCTTAAAGGAACGGACTGAAGCTTTCTTT. Combining the CDR3 with reference TRBV7-9 and TRBJ1-1 gives the whole variable domain DTGVSQNPRHKITKRGQNVTFRCDPISEHNRLYWYRQTLGQGPEFLTYFQNEAQLEKSRLLSDRFSAERPKGSFSTLEIQRTEQGDSAMYLCASSLKERTEAFFGQGTRLTVV.

The gene calls are TRBV9 and TRBJ2-7; 7 bases map to TRBD2. V was pared by 5 bases and J by 7 bases, with 9 bases of the junction left unmatched. Per the germline V gene, CDR1 is SGDLS and CDR2 is YYNGEE. The CDR3 length is 13 residues. In DNA, the CDR3 is TGTGCCAGCAGTCGGGACTATGGCAATGAGCAGTACTTC. Translation: CASSRDYGNEQYF.

CDR3 in amino acids: CAISDPVLGSYEQYF. The CDR3 DNA reads TGTGCCATCAGTGACCCTGTGCTCGGGTCCTACGAGCAGTACTTC. The chain uses TRBV10-3 and TRBJ2-7; no reliable D call. CDR1 and CDR2 (germline): ENHRY, SYGVKD. The CDR3 spans 15 residues. Trimming cost V 3 bases and J 1 base, with 13 bases left between them.

The chain combines TRBV5-6 with TRBJ2-1; TRBD1 might be the D (6 bases). The CDR3 runs to 14 residues. V dropped 4 bases and J dropped 4 bases, with 12 bases sitting between them. Germline V gene lookup returns CDR1 SGHDT and CDR2 YYEEEE. The CDR3 is CASSPDSEYNEQFF. Written as DNA, the CDR3 is TGTGCCAGCAGCCCGGACAGCGAATACAATGAGCAGTTCTTC.

This clonotype was picked up one time. This rearrangement joins TRBV10-3 to TRBJ2-7; 11 bases are shared with TRBD2. This CDR3 is 13 amino acids long. Germline V lookup: CDR1 ENHRY, CDR2 SYGVKD. J gave up 6 bases and V 11 bases, and 9 bases lay outside the gene matches. CDR3 sequence: CAVYSGRAREQYF. CDR3 DNA: TGTGCCGTTTATAGCGGGAGGGCCCGCGAGCAGTACTTC.

The chain links TRBV12-3 or TRBV12-4 to TRBJ1-6; D is unresolved. The germline V and J ends were trimmed by 3 bases and 9 bases, with 6 bases remaining between them. CDR3 size: 12 residues. The CDR3 nucleotides are TGTGCCAGCAGTTTTTTCGGTTCACCCCTCCACTTT. It encodes CASSFFGSPLHF.

The table lists this clonotype with a few counts. This chain connects TRBV6-2 or TRBV6-3 to TRBJ2-7; TRBD1 might be the D (6 bases). The CDR3 is made up of 15 amino acids. The germline V and J ends were trimmed by 6 bases and 2 bases, with 17 bases remaining between them. Germline CDR1 MNHEY, CDR2 SVGEGT. The CDR3 coding sequence is TGTGCCAGCAGCTTCTTTCAGGACAGCACCTACGAGCAGTACTTC. Translation: CASSFFQDSTYEQYF.

This chain connects TRBV12-3 or TRBV12-4 to TRBJ1-3, with unresolved D. Trimming stripped 6 bases from V and 11 bases from J, with 11 bases between. The CDR3 spans 11 residues. The CDR3 bases are TGTGCCAGCAGCCAACGTAAAGCCATATATTTT. Translating gives CASSQRKAIYF.

This clonotype was counted at least ten times. The chain employs TRBV12-3 or TRBV12-4 and TRBJ2-7; 11 nucleotides line up with TRBD2. The J segment lost 3 bases and the V segment lost 8 bases, leaving 12 bases of the junction unmatched. The CDR3 is made up of 16 amino acids. The CDR3 coding sequence is TGTGCCAGCGCTACCACCACTAGCGGGAGCCTCTACGAGCAGTACTTC. Translation: CASATTTSGSLYEQYF.

This clonotype was recorded at least ten times. The genes are TRBV24-1 and TRBJ2-7; 7 bases are a match to TRBD1. Per germline, CDR1 KGHDR and CDR2 SFDVKD. J lost 3 bases, V lost 5 bases, and 9 bases had no gene match. The CDR3 extends over 15 amino acids. CDR3 in amino acids: CATSGSTGNLYEQYF. Here the CDR3 DNA reads TGTGCCACCAGTGGTTCGACAGGGAATCTCTACGAGCAGTACTTC.

The table lists this clonotype with a few counts. With a much larger clone just one base away, this may be a read error. The chain combines TRBV7-2 with TRBJ2-5; no clear D gene. Trimming left V 5 bases short and J 1 base short, with 14 bases between. The CDR3 consists of 15 residues. Germline assignment: CDR1 SGHTA and CDR2 FQGNSA. In DNA form, the CDR3 reads TGTGCCAGCAGCCCCCTCCTGTTTAGCCAAGAGACCCAGTACTTC. Translated: CASSPLLFSQETQYF.

Only one count was recorded for this clonotype. The rearrangement joins TRBV6-6 to TRBJ1-2, with D perhaps matching TRBD1 (5 bases). The CDR3 spans 13 residues. Trimming removed 4 bases at V and 4 bases at J, with 10 bases between. CDR1 MNHNY and CDR2 SVGAGI come from the germline V gene (reference sequence). CDR3 amino acids: CASSFDSRYGYTF. The DNA for the CDR3 is TGTGCCAGCAGTTTCGACAGCCGCTATGGCTACACCTTC.